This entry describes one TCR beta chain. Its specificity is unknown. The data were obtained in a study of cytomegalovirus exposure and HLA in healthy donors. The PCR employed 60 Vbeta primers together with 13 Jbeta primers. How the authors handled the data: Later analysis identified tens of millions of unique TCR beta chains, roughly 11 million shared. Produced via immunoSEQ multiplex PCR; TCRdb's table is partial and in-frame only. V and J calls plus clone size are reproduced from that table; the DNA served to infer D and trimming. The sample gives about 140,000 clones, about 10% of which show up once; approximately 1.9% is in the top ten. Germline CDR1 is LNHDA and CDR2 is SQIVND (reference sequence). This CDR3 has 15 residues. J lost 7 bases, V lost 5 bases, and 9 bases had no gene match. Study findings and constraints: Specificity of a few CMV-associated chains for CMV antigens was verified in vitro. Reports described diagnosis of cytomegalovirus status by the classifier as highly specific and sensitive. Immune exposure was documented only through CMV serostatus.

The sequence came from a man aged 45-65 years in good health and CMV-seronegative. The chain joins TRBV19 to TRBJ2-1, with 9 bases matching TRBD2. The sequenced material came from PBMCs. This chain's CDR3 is CASSRLHSGSNEQFF. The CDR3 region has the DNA TGTGCCAGTAGTCGGCTTCATAGCGGGAGTAATGAGCAGTTCTTC.